The 7 T cell receptor beta chains in this list originate from one sample, sequenced in a study of blood T cell repertoires in COVID-19. The repertoire was sequenced with immunoSEQ multiplex PCR; TCRdb's copy has only in-frame clones and lacks some. The top ten clones hold about 14% of a sample with over 250,000 clones, approximately 85% of them seen once. Sequenced material: peripheral blood. These receptors all stem from a human donor in a cohort sampled during active COVID-19.

This chain connects TRBV18 to TRBJ1-1; TRBD1 is a possible D gene (5 bases). The V gene lost 2 bases and the J gene lost 1 base, with 8 bases spanning the gap. The V gene's germline CDR1 is KGHSH and CDR2 LQKENI. The CDR3 spans 14 residues. The CDR3: CASSPTDTNTEAFF. The CDR3 DNA reads TGTGCCAGCTCACCAACGGACACGAACACTGAAGCTTTCTTT.

The chain uses TRBV6-5 and TRBJ1-1, with D possibly TRBD1 on 6 matching bases. Trimming pared 5 bases from V and 4 bases from J, leaving 11 bases between. There are 13 residues in the CDR3. CDR1 and CDR2 (germline): MNHEY, SVGAGI. This chain's CDR3 is CASSLGQLTEAFF. CDR3 coding DNA: TGTGCCAGCAGTCTAGGACAGCTCACTGAAGCTTTCTTT.

J is TRBJ1-2 and V is TRBV7-9; TRBD1 agrees at 7 bases. Germline assignment: CDR1 SEHNR and CDR2 FQNEAQ (reference sequence). This CDR3 has 12 residues. The junction had 1 base not matched to a gene; V was cut back by 5 bases and J by 4 bases. The CDR3 DNA reads as TGTGCCAGCAGCCGGGACAGCTATGGCTACACCTTC. Translating it yields CASSRDSYGYTF.

The rearrangement uses TRBV7-3 and TRBJ2-1, with 9 positions matching TRBD2. Germline V gene sequence: CDR1 SGHTA, CDR2 FQGTGA. V lost 1 base, J lost 2 bases, and 3 bases stayed unmatched. CDR3 length equals 16 residues. CDR3 loop: CASSLISGSTYNEQFF. CDR3 DNA sequence: TGTGCCAGCAGCTTAATTAGCGGGAGTACCTACAATGAGCAGTTCTTC.

The chain links TRBV3-1 (or the pseudogene TRBV3-2) to TRBJ2-7; 11 positions match TRBD2. Germline V gene data show CDR1 as LGHDT and CDR2 as YNNKEL (reference sequence). The trim removed 4 bases at V and 4 bases at J, leaving 9 bases unmatched. The CDR3 has 16 amino acids. CDR3 sequence: CASSRLAGGGRYEQYF. The DNA for the CDR3 is TGTGCCAGCAGCCGGCTAGCGGGAGGTGGTCGGTACGAGCAGTACTTC.

The chain carries TRBV24-1 and TRBJ2-3, with TRBD2 as a possible D gene (5 bases). The ends were cut back, 3 bases at V and 0 bases at J, with 9 bases in the middle. The CDR3 is 15 amino acids. Germline-derived CDR1 and CDR2 are KGHDR and SFDVKD. The CDR3 sequence is CATSDRGRSTDTQYF. Here the CDR3 DNA reads TGTGCCACCAGTGATAGAGGGCGAAGCACAGATACGCAGTATTTT.

The chain couples TRBV15 to TRBJ2-7; a possible D gene is TRBD2 (5 bases). This CDR3 has 14 amino acids. Germline lookup yields CDR1 LNHNV and CDR2 YYDKDF (reference sequence). The V gene lost 8 bases and the J gene lost 0 bases, with 14 bases spanning the gap. The CDR3 protein is CATGRGSSSYEQYF. DNA for the CDR3: TGTGCCACCGGAAGAGGGAGTAGCTCCTACGAGCAGTACTTC.